This TCR beta chain was captured by sequencing in a study of cytomegalovirus exposure and HLA in healthy donors. The table came from immunoSEQ multiplex PCR; TCRdb's copy has only in-frame clones and leaves some out. The sample lists 150,000 or so clones; about 88% were seen once. Between the trimmed V and J ends, which lost 1 base and 3 bases, there was a span of 12 bases. CDR1 and CDR2 from the germline V gene are SGHRS and YFSETQ. This CDR3 spans 15 amino acids. This clone has a single count. Donors came from a validation cohort of some 130 subjects, distinct from the first 666-subject cohort. The sequenced material came from PBMCs. The origin of this receptor is a woman in her late teens or twenties in good health and CMV-seropositive. The chain recombines TRBV5-1 with TRBJ2-3; the D gene is possibly TRBD1 (5 bases). The CDR3 sequence: CASSLFGRETDTQYF. In DNA form, the CDR3 reads TGCGCCAGCAGCTTGTTTGGCAGGGAAACAGATACGCAGTATTTT.